This TCR beta chain was captured in a study of T cells in women clearing cervical HPV infection. CDR1 LGHNT and CDR2 FRNRAP come from the germline V gene. V was pared by 6 bases and J by 0 bases, with 15 bases between. The CDR3 totals 15 residues. As regards this clone: The sequenced fragment ends 3 residues before the CDR3 boundary, so the rest is inferred from the germline J gene.

Profiled with immunoSEQ multiplex PCR; TCRdb holds only in-frame clones, not every one. With over 30,000 clones in the sample, the ten largest clones hold about 5%. The rearrangement links TRBV12-5 to TRBJ2-7, with D possibly being TRBD1 (5 bases). The sequenced material came from blood buffy coat. The receptor comes from a woman between 18 and 70 years old with a cervical HPV16 infection that either progressed to CIN3+ or cleared (not recorded which). The CDR3 sequence: CASGPSGSSSYEQYF. CDR3 bases read: TGTGCTAGTGGCCCCTCAGGGTCAAGCTCCTACGAG. The full variable domain, completed using reference TRBV12-5 and TRBJ2-7, is DARVTQTPRHKVTEMGQEVTMRCQPILGHNTVFWYRQTMMQGLELLAYFRNRAPLDDSGMPKDRFSAEMPDATLATLKIQPSEPRDSAVYFCASGPSGSSSYEQYFGPGTRLTVT.